One and the same sample provided the 17 T cell receptor beta chains below, sequenced in a study of OX40 agonist ivuxolimab in advanced cancers. Sequencing was performed with immunoSEQ multiplex PCR; in TCRdb, only in-frame clones are kept and a portion is missing. Of 20,000 to 25,000 clones in the sample, roughly 93% are singletons; the top ten hold around 49%. Here the sequenced sample was CD4+ or CD8+ T cells sorted from blood, taken in a trial of the OX40 agonist ivuxolimab. The receptors were sampled from an adult with an advanced solid tumor such as melanoma, head and neck, liver or kidney cancer.

The rearrangement links TRBV5-5 to TRBJ1-1; D is unresolved. The CDR3 extends over 13 amino acids. V lost 0 bases to trimming and J lost 0 bases, with 3 bases between them. Germline V gene sequence: CDR1 SGHKS, CDR2 YYEKEE (reference sequence). The CDR3 protein is CASSLDVNTEAFF. The CDR3 DNA sequence: TGTGCCAGCAGCTTGGACGTGAACACTGAAGCTTTCTTT.

This CDR3 is CASSQAGQGWGNEQFF. CDR3 DNA sequence: TGCGCCAGCAGCCAGGCGGGACAGGGGTGGGGTAATGAGCAGTTCTTC. This chain joins TRBV4-1 and TRBJ2-1; TRBD1 matches 10 bases. The germline V gene has CDR1 MGHRA and CDR2 YSYEKL. This CDR3 is 16 amino acids long. V lost 3 bases to trimming and J lost 7 bases; unmatched junction nucleotides: 9.

This chain joins TRBV10-3 and TRBJ1-5; the D is unclear. V dropped 6 bases and J dropped 0 bases, with 9 bases sitting between them. The germline V gene encodes CDR1 ENHRY and CDR2 SYGVKD. There are 14 residues in the CDR3. CDR3 loop: CAISREDSNQPQHF. DNA of the CDR3: TGTGCCATCAGCCGGGAAGATAGCAATCAGCCCCAGCATTTT.

The chain combines TRBV19 with TRBJ2-7; D may match TRBD1 or TRBD2 (5 bases each). Deletions cut 6 bases from V and 6 bases from J, with 18 bases between. The germline V gene has CDR1 LNHDA and CDR2 SQIVND (reference sequence). The CDR3 totals 14 residues. CDR3 residues: CASSPRGDAFEQYF. CDR3 coding DNA: TGTGCCAGTAGCCCTAGGGGAGACGCGTTCGAGCAGTACTTC.

This chain connects TRBV11-2 to TRBJ2-1; 7 bases map to TRBD1. CDR1 and CDR2 from the germline V gene are SGHAT and FQNNGV. V lost 4 bases, J lost 7 bases, and 4 bases stayed unmatched. The CDR3 spans 13 residues. The CDR3 DNA follows: TGTGCCAGCAGCTACGACAGGGAGAATGAGCAGTTCTTC. Its protein is CASSYDRENEQFF.

The chain has TRBV5-7 and TRBJ1-1; D possibly corresponds to TRBD1 (6 bases). TRBV5-7 is marked as an open reading frame, function uncertain. The CDR3 spans 13 residues. Trimming pared 3 bases from V and 0 bases from J, leaving 6 bases between. CDR3 sequence: CASSWTVNTEAFF. The CDR3 DNA reads as TGTGCCAGCAGCTGGACAGTGAACACTGAAGCTTTCTTT.

V and J are TRBV9 and TRBJ2-1; D perhaps matches TRBD2 (6 bases). The CDR3 is made up of 13 amino acids. V was shortened by 5 bases and J by 7 bases, with 13 bases between the two germline ends. Germline V CDR1 and CDR2: SGDLS, YYNGEE. The CDR3 DNA sequence: TGTGCCAGCAGGTCGGGGGAGTCGAATGAGCAGTTCTTC. Its translation: CASRSGESNEQFF.

In its sample, this clone was seen a few times. The chain combines TRBV10-3 with TRBJ1-6; TRBD1 might be the D (5 bases). The CDR3 is 13 residues long. The V end lost 6 bases, the J end lost 13 bases, and 16 bases lay between the germline ends. CDR1 and CDR2 from the germline V gene are ENHRY and SYGVKD. The CDR3, as DNA: TGTGCCATCAGCAGGGAGGATAGGTCCCCCCTCCACTTT. Encoded protein: CAISREDRSPLHF.

V is TRBV28 and J is TRBJ2-7; 7 bases agree with TRBD1. Germline CDR1 MDHEN, CDR2 SYDVKM. With V trimmed by 4 bases and J by 6 bases, 9 bases remained unmatched. This CDR3 is built from 14 residues. The DNA for the CDR3 is TGTGCCAGCAGTTCGGCAGGGGGATCTGGCGAGCAGTACTTC. Protein sequence: CASSSAGGSGEQYF.

The chain carries TRBV6-5 and TRBJ2-7; 7 nucleotides line up with TRBD1. Unmatched junction bases numbered 8, after V lost 6 bases and J lost 3 bases. CDR1 is MNHEY, CDR2 SVGAGI, per germline. The CDR3 has 14 residues. CDR3 DNA sequence: TGTGCCAGCAGAAGGGGGCCATTGGACTACGAGCAGTACTTC. It codes for CASRRGPLDYEQYF.

V is TRBV7-8 and J is TRBJ2-3; 12 bases agree with TRBD2. Trimming at V came to 5 bases and at J to 0 bases, leaving 9 bases not matched to a gene. Germline V lookup: CDR1 SGHVS, CDR2 FQNEAQ. The CDR3 spans 18 residues. The CDR3 DNA sequence: TGTGCCAGCAGCGTCCTGACTAGCGGGGGAGAAAGCACAGATACGCAGTATTTT. Translation gives CASSVLTSGGESTDTQYF.

V and J are TRBV5-5 and TRBJ1-2; D is ambiguous. This CDR3 has 14 residues. V lost 2 bases to trimming and J lost 4 bases, with 12 bases between them. Germline V gene data show CDR1 as SGHKS and CDR2 as YYEKEE (reference sequence). The CDR3 DNA is TGTGCCAGCAGCTTACAGCCTCACACCTATGGCTACACCTTC. It is translated as CASSLQPHTYGYTF.

CDR3 residues: CASSWGYGLPLTDTQYF. DNA for the CDR3: TGCGCCAGCAGCTGGGGGTATGGACTGCCTCTCACAGATACGCAGTATTTT. The chain employs TRBV5-1 and TRBJ2-3, with D perhaps matching TRBD1 or TRBD2 (5 bases each). V lost 3 bases and J 2 bases, leaving 19 bases between the germline ends. CDR1 SGHRS and CDR2 YFSETQ come from the germline V gene. This CDR3 comprises 17 residues.

V usage is TRBV7-2 and J usage is TRBJ1-1; D gene ambiguous. Germline V gene sequence: CDR1 SGHTA, CDR2 FQGNSA. V lost 5 bases and J lost 6, with 10 bases in between. The CDR3 contains 12 residues. DNA of the CDR3: TGTGCCAGCAGCCCCCCCGGTTCTGAAGCTTTCTTT. It specifies CASSPPGSEAFF.

The chain links TRBV9 to TRBJ2-7; tentative D call: TRBD1 (6 bases). The length of the CDR3 is 15 residues. In germline, CDR1 is SGDLS, CDR2 YYNGEE. The V end was cut by 3 bases, the J end by 2 bases, with 15 bases between. CDR3 protein: CASSASGTPTYEQYF. The CDR3 region has the DNA TGTGCCAGCAGCGCCTCCGGGACACCCACCTACGAGCAGTACTTC. The full variable domain, with the rest looked up from reference TRBV9 and TRBJ2-7, is DSGVTQTPKHLITATGQRVTLRCSPRSGDLSVYWYQQSLDQGLQFLIQYYNGEERAKGNILERFSAQQFPDLHSELNLSSLELGDSALYFCASSASGTPTYEQYFGPGTRLTVT.

This clone was recorded only once. The chain links TRBV28 to TRBJ1-2; the match to TRBD1 covers 7 bases. With V trimmed by 2 bases and J by 3 bases, 6 bases remained unmatched. The germline V gene has CDR1 MDHEN and CDR2 SYDVKM. The CDR3 is made up of 15 amino acids. DNA of the CDR3: TGTGCCAGCAGTTTACGACAGGGAGTATACTATGGCTACACCTTC. Translating it yields CASSLRQGVYYGYTF.

The genes are TRBV25-1 and TRBJ2-3; 10 bases line up with TRBD1. V shed 1 base, J shed 5 bases, and the junction held 0 bases outside the gene matches. CDR1 is MGHDK, CDR2 SYGVNS, per germline. The CDR3 totals 14 residues. Here the CDR3 DNA reads TGTGCCAGCAGTGAATGGACAGGGGGAGATACGCAGTATTTT. It yields the protein CASSEWTGGDTQYF.